The rows below give T cell receptor beta chains drawn from one sample of a study of blood T cells in healthy people across ages. TCRdb independently ran MiXCR on the 5' RACE reads; one entry per CDR3 protein. The sample holds about 1.8 million distinct CDR3 sequences, around half seen once. The specimen sequenced was blood. The receptors stem from a middle-aged woman in good health. Both conserved end residues are part of each CDR3. Clone size is shown for a subset of rows, as once, few, many or a class of expanded clone.

j_gene: TRBJ2-7
abundance: NA
v_gene: TRBV5-5
CDR3aa: CATSFRDNLSYEQYF

j_gene: TRBJ2-5
abundance: NA
v_gene: TRBV11-2
CDR3aa: CASSYYSPWPYQETQYF

j_gene: TRBJ1-4
abundance: NA
v_gene: TRBV5-1
CDR3aa: CASSLRGSANEKLFF

j_gene: TRBJ2-3
abundance: NA
v_gene: TRBV29-1
CDR3aa: CSAPSRLAGGRLDTQYF

j_gene: TRBJ2-1
abundance: once
v_gene: TRBV4-3
CDR3aa: CASSGTGAIAYSEQFF

j_gene: TRBJ2-7
abundance: many
v_gene: TRBV29-1
CDR3aa: CSVALDRYEQYF

j_gene: TRBJ1-2
abundance: NA
v_gene: TRBV4-2
CDR3aa: CVSSLQTREVYGYTF

j_gene: TRBJ2-1
abundance: NA
v_gene: TRBV2
CDR3aa: CASSGQLQGDEQFF

j_gene: TRBJ2-3
abundance: NA
v_gene: TRBV20-1
CDR3aa: CSARAGDGYTQYF

j_gene: TRBJ2-1
abundance: NA
v_gene: TRBV4-2
CDR3aa: CASSQLPEGEPFF

j_gene: TRBJ2-6
abundance: NA
v_gene: TRBV20-1
CDR3aa: CSASAGFSGANVLTF

j_gene: TRBJ2-4
abundance: NA
v_gene: TRBV20-1
CDR3aa: CSARRAPGKKNIQYF

j_gene: TRBJ1-4
abundance: NA
v_gene: TRBV5-1
CDR3aa: CASSLHGVNEKLFF

j_gene: TRBJ2-6
abundance: few
v_gene: TRBV5-1
CDR3aa: CASSPGPPGANVLTF

j_gene: TRBJ2-5
abundance: NA
v_gene: TRBV24-1
CDR3aa: CATSLGRTSQETQYF

j_gene: TRBJ2-5
abundance: few
v_gene: TRBV10-2
CDR3aa: CASSTGTGLETQYF

j_gene: TRBJ1-2
abundance: NA
v_gene: TRBV7-9
CDR3aa: CASSLAGGSQNGYTF

j_gene: TRBJ2-3
abundance: few
v_gene: TRBV5-5
CDR3aa: CASSRTSGHTDTQYF

j_gene: NA
abundance: NA
v_gene: TRBV20-1
CDR3aa: CSVSRGTSPPETQYF

j_gene: TRBJ1-5
abundance: NA
v_gene: TRBV28
CDR3aa: CASRPDSPYSNQPQHF

j_gene: TRBJ1-5
abundance: NA
v_gene: TRBV20-1
CDR3aa: CSARGVSNQPQHF

j_gene: TRBJ2-3
abundance: few
v_gene: TRBV5-1
CDR3aa: CASRTSVSTDTQYF

j_gene: TRBJ1-5
abundance: NA
v_gene: TRBV7-2
CDR3aa: CASSVAGIGQPQHF

j_gene: TRBJ2-1
abundance: NA
v_gene: TRBV27
CDR3aa: CASSPLGQGVRGEQFF

j_gene: TRBJ2-7
abundance: NA
v_gene: TRBV20-1
CDR3aa: CSVLSGAAYEQYF

j_gene: TRBJ2-7
abundance: NA
v_gene: TRBV5-1
CDR3aa: CASRRSSGGTSYEQYF

j_gene: TRBJ2-3
abundance: NA
v_gene: TRBV2
CDR3aa: CASRRLAGRTDTQYF

j_gene: TRBJ2-4
abundance: few
v_gene: TRBV20-1
CDR3aa: CSASPDRGKNIQYF

j_gene: TRBJ2-7
abundance: NA
v_gene: TRBV4-3
CDR3aa: CASSQGAVTSYEQYF

j_gene: TRBJ2-3
abundance: few
v_gene: TRBV20-1
CDR3aa: CSARTSGGNTQYF

j_gene: TRBJ2-3
abundance: few
v_gene: TRBV6-5
CDR3aa: CASKGGSSTDTQYF

j_gene: TRBJ1-2
abundance: few
v_gene: TRBV28
CDR3aa: CASRPGRENWDYGYTF

j_gene: TRBJ2-1
abundance: few
v_gene: TRBV4-3
CDR3aa: CASSPRARDNEQFF

j_gene: TRBJ2-7
abundance: NA
v_gene: TRBV6-5
CDR3aa: CASAVTPYEQYF

j_gene: TRBJ2-1
abundance: NA
v_gene: TRBV19
CDR3aa: CASQPWRQGDNEQFF

j_gene: TRBJ1-1
abundance: NA
v_gene: TRBV29-1
CDR3aa: CSVEDRPTEAFF

j_gene: TRBJ1-6
abundance: NA
v_gene: TRBV7-9
CDR3aa: CASSPRAGLNNSPLHF

j_gene: TRBJ2-7
abundance: NA
v_gene: TRBV7-2
CDR3aa: CASSPQGGAGLKEQYF

j_gene: TRBJ2-7
abundance: NA
v_gene: TRBV7-9
CDR3aa: CASGLSQTGSYEQYF

j_gene: TRBJ2-5
abundance: few
v_gene: TRBV20-1
CDR3aa: CSASRQGRAETQYF

j_gene: TRBJ1-2
abundance: NA
v_gene: TRBV4-2
CDR3aa: CASSQTLGDSSNYGYTF

j_gene: TRBJ2-2
abundance: NA
v_gene: TRBV10-3
CDR3aa: CAIRNSNSNTGELFF

j_gene: TRBJ1-2
abundance: few
v_gene: TRBV15
CDR3aa: CATSMLGWQDYGYTF

j_gene: TRBJ2-1
abundance: NA
v_gene: TRBV1
CDR3aa: CTSSQRGLAVHNEQFF

j_gene: TRBJ2-5
abundance: few
v_gene: TRBV12-3/TRBV12-4
CDR3aa: CASRSDGETQYF

j_gene: TRBJ1-5
abundance: NA
v_gene: TRBV7-9
CDR3aa: CASRAGGSDQPQHF

j_gene: TRBJ1-6
abundance: NA
v_gene: TRBV7-2
CDR3aa: CASSRDRTLRSLHF